This T cell receptor (beta chain) was sequenced for a study of identical twins. Whole-study findings and limits: Out-of-frame beta sequences exhibited a weaker degree of excess twin sharing.

The table lists this clonotype with a count of one. What it binds is not known. Germline values: CDR1 SGHTA, CDR2 FQGTGA. This CDR3 is built from 14 residues. V lost 5 bases, J lost 8 bases, and 16 bases lay in between. Template switching created a universal primer site, and the cDNA included unique molecular identifiers. TCRdb reprocessed the 5' RACE reads with MiXCR, giving one entry per CDR3 protein. Here the sample spans 450,000 or so distinct CDR3 sequences, 20% to 25% being singletons. These data also featured in a second study, about T cells expressing NK-cell markers. From that study: CD3+CD56+NKG2C+, CD3+CD56+NKG2C- and CD3+CD56-NKG2C+ T cells, once sorted, supplied the TCR beta repertoires.

The TCR comes from a woman under 30 in good health. The rearrangement links TRBV7-3 to TRBJ2-1; D possibly matches TRBD1 or TRBD2 (5 bases each). Sequenced material: CD4+ T cells sorted from blood. The DNA for the CDR3 is TGTGCCAGCAGCCTGATCGGGGCCGGGGATGAGCAGTTCTTC. It yields the protein CASSLIGAGDEQFF.